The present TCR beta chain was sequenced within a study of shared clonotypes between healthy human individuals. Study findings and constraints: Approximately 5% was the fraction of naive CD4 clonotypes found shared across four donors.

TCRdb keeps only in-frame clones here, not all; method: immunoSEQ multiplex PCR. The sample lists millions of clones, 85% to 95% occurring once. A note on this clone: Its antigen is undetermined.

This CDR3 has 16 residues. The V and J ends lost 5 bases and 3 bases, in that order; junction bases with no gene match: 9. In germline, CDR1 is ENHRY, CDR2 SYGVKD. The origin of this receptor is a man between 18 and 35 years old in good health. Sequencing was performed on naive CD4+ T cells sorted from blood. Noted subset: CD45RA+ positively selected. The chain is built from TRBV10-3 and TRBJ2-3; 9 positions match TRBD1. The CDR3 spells CAISSTGGWSTDTQYF. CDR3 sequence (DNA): TGTGCCATCAGTAGCACAGGGGGCTGGTCGACAGATACGCAGTATTTT.